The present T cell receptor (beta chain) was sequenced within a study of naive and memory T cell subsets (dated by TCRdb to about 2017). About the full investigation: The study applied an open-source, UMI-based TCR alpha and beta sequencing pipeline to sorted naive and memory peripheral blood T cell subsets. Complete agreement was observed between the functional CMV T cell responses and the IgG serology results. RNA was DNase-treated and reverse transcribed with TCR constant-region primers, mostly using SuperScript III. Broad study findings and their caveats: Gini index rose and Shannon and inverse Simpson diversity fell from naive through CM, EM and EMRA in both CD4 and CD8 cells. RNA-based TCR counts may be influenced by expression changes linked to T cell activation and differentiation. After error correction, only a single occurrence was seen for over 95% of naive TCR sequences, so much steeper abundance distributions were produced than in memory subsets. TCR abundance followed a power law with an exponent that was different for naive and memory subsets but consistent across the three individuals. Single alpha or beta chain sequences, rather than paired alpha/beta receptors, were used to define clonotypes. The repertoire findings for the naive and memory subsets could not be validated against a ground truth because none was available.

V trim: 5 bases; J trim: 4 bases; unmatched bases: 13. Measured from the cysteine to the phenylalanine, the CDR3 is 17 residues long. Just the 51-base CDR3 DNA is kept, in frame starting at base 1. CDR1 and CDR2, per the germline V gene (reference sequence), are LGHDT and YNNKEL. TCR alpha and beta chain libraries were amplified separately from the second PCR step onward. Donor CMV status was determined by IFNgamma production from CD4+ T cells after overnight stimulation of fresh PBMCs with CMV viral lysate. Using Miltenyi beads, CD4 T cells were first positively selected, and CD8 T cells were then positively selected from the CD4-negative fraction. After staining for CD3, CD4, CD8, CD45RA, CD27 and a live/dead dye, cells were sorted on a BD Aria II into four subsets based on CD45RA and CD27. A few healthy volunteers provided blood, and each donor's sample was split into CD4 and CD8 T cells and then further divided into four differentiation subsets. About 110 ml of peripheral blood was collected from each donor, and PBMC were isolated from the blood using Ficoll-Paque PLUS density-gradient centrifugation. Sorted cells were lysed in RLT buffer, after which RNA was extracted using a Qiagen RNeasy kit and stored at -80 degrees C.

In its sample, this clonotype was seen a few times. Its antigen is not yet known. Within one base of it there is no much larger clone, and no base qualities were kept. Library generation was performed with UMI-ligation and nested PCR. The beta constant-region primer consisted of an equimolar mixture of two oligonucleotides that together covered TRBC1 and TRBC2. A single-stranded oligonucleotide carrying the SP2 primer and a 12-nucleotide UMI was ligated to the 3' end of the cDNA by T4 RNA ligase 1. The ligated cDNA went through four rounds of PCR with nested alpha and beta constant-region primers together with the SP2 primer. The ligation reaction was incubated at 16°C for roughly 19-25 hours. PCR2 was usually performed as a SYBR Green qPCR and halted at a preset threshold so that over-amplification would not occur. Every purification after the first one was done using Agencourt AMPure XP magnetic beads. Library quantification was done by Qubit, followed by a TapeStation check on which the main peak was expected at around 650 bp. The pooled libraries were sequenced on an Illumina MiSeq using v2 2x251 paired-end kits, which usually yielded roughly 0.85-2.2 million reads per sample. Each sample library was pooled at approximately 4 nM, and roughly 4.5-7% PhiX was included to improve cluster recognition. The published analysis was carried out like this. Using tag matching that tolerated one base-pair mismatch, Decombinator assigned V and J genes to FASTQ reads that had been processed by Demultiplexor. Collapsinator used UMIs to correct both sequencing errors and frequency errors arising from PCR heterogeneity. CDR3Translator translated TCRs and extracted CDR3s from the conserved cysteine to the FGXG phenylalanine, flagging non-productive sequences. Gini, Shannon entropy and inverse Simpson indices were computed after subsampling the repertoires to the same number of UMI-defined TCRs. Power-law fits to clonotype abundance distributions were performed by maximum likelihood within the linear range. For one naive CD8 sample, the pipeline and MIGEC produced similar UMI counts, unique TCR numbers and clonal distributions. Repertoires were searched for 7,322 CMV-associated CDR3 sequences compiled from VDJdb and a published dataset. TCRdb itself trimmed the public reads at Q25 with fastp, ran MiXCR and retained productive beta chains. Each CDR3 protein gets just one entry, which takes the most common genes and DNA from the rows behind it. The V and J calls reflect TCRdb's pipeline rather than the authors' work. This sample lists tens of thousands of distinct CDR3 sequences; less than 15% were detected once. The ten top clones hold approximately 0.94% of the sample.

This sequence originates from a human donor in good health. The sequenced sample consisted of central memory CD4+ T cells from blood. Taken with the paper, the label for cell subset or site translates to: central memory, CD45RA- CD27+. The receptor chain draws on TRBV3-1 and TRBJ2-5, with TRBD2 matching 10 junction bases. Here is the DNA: TGTGCCAGCAGCTTAAAAGGGGGGCTAGCGGGAGCAGAGACCCAGTACTTC. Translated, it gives CASSLKGGLAGAETQYF.